The entry below gives a single TCR beta chain sequence along with its context. Its specificity is not known. These data come from a study of STAT3 mutations in large granular lymphocyte leukemia. Germline CDR1 is SGDLS and CDR2 is YYNGEE. The CDR3 has 15 residues. The V gene end was trimmed by 1 base and the J gene end by 5 bases; junction bases not matched to a gene: 6. TCRdb's table, derived via immunoSEQ multiplex PCR, lists solely in-frame clones and lacks some. The sample gives tens of thousands of clones, about 90% of which show up once; roughly 13% is in the top ten. Study results and caveats: Sampling intervals varied between patients and samples. At least one immunodominant TCR beta clonotype appeared in every T-cell large granular lymphocyte leukemia patient. All newly emerging clones after therapy were STAT3 wild type.

The sequencing sample was made of peripheral blood mononuclear cells. This TCR was recovered from a man between 60 and 75 years old with T-cell large granular lymphocyte leukemia. Some clones in this sample may be carry-over from other donors' samples. The J gene is TRBJ2-1, the V gene TRBV9, with TRBD1 matching 7 bases. In DNA, the CDR3 is TGTGCCAGCAGCGTAATGAGAACAGGGGACAATGAGCAGTTCTTC. Translation gives CASSVMRTGDNEQFF.